These 2 T cell receptor beta chains came from one sample sequenced in a study of T-cell reconstitution after alpha-beta-depleted transplantation in children. During its preparation, the TCRbeta library received unique molecular identifiers. TCRdb re-derived calls from the PCR reads in MiXCR, one entry per CDR3 protein. The sample records 65,000 to 90,000 distinct CDR3 sequences, approximately 11% being singletons. The sample consisted of PBMCs, taken before TCRalphabeta/CD19-depleted stem cell transplant. These receptors all come from a boy younger than 18 with acute myeloid leukemia, due to receive a stem cell transplant.

The V and J genes are TRBV6-6 and TRBJ1-1, with D perhaps matching TRBD1 (6 bases). Germline CDR1 reads MNHNY; CDR2 reads SVGAGI (reference sequence). The CDR3 length is 13 residues. Trimming took off 5 bases at V and 3 bases at J, with 10 bases between the two ends. CDR3 protein: CASSPQGHTEAFF. The CDR3 DNA is TGTGCCAGCAGTCCCCAGGGGCACACTGAAGCTTTCTTT.

This clonotype has a count of ten or more. The chain is built from TRBV5-1 and TRBJ2-7, with TRBD1 identical over 7 bases. With V trimmed by 4 bases and J by 3 bases, 7 bases remained unmatched. Germline loops: CDR1 SGHRS, CDR2 YFSETQ. This CDR3 contains 14 residues. The CDR3 nucleotides read TGCGCCAGCAGCCCTAATCCAGGGGGCTACGAGCAGTACTTC. This gives the protein CASSPNPGGYEQYF.